The text below deals with one T cell receptor beta chain. These data belong to a study of cytomegalovirus exposure and HLA in healthy donors. Germline V gene sequence: CDR1 MNHEY, CDR2 SMNVEV (reference sequence). Trimming removed 10 bases at V and 0 bases at J, with 13 bases between. There are 15 residues in the CDR3. It was with 60 Vbeta and 13 Jbeta primers that the PCR ran. TCRdb's copy holds only in-frame clones and misses some; the assay was immunoSEQ multiplex PCR. Among roughly 110,000 clones listed, roughly 80% were seen once. The TCR was taken from a woman under 40 in good health and CMV-seropositive. The specimen was PBMCs. The V and J genes are TRBV27 and TRBJ2-6; the D is unclear. The CDR3 sequence: CATKRSDSGANVLTF. In DNA form, the CDR3 reads TGTGCCACCAAAAGATCAGACTCTGGGGCCAACGTCCTGACTTTC.